These 3 T cell receptor beta chains originate from one sample sequenced in a study of blood T cells in healthy people across ages. Next came a second PCR, run for about 6 to 11 cycles, which used a sample-barcoded 5' primer along with a J-beta primer mix. Via MiXCR, TCRdb re-called the 5' RACE reads, giving one row per CDR3 protein. In the table there are around 870,000 distinct CDR3 sequences, around 26% of which are singletons. Sample: blood. These receptors all come from an elderly woman in good health.

V and J are TRBV6-6 and TRBJ2-5; 13 nucleotides align to TRBD2. The V gene end was trimmed by 7 bases and the J gene end by 5 bases; junction bases not matched to a gene: 7. This CDR3 is built from 15 residues. The germline gives CDR1 MNHNY, CDR2 SVGAGI (reference sequence). The CDR3 sequence: CASIGLAGARETQYF. DNA for the CDR3: TGTGCCAGCATAGGACTAGCGGGGGCAAGGGAGACCCAGTACTTC.

J is TRBJ1-2 and V is TRBV20-1, with a weak D call TRBD1 (6 bases). The germline gives CDR1 DFQATT, CDR2 SNEGSKA (reference sequence). The V end lost 0 bases, the J end lost 5 bases, and 13 bases lay between the germline ends. The CDR3 spans 14 residues. The DNA of the CDR3 is TGCAGTGCTAGAGATCCGGGGCAGGGGTATGGCTACACCTTC. Translated: CSARDPGQGYGYTF.

The chain carries TRBV6-2 or TRBV6-3 and TRBJ1-5, with unresolved D. Germline V gene data show CDR1 as MNHEY and CDR2 as SVGEGT. Trimming left V 6 bases short and J 5 bases short, with 14 bases between. The CDR3 loop spans 14 amino acids. CDR3 loop: CASSLRVSDQPQHF. The CDR3 DNA reads TGTGCCAGCAGCCTAAGGGTTTCTGATCAGCCCCAGCATTTT.